The 32 T cell receptor beta chains listed next were all sequenced from one sample in a study of blood T cell repertoires in COVID-19. Sequencing used immunoSEQ multiplex PCR; TCRdb keeps in-frame clones, though not all of them. This table has 220,000 or so clones, roughly 84% appearing once. The sample taken for sequencing was peripheral blood. The receptors were gathered from a woman aged 80 or older with acute or convalescent COVID-19.

The table lists this clone with a count of one. This rearrangement joins TRBV4-1 to TRBJ1-4; D is perhaps TRBD1 (5 bases). The V end lost 5 bases, the J end lost 0 bases, and 16 bases lay between the germline ends. CDR1 MGHRA and CDR2 YSYEKL come from the germline V gene. The CDR3 length is 17 residues. The CDR3 sequence: CASSLSTAQPTNEKLFF. The CDR3 nucleotides read TGCGCCAGCAGCTTATCGACAGCCCAGCCAACTAATGAAAAACTGTTTTTT.

The rearrangement joins TRBV29-1 to TRBJ1-1; D possibly corresponds to TRBD1 (5 bases). CDR3 length: 14 residues. V was shortened by 6 bases and J by 6 bases, with 20 bases between the two germline ends. The germline V gene has CDR1 SQVTM and CDR2 ANQGSEA. Here the CDR3 reads CSVSPGGEVAEAFF. CDR3 nucleotides: TGCAGCGTGTCCCCTGGGGGGGAGGTTGCTGAAGCTTTCTTT.

The CDR3, as DNA: TGTGCCAGCAGTGAGTTAAGGGACAGGGGTTCTGAAGCTTTCTTT. Amino acids: CASSELRDRGSEAFF. The chain combines TRBV2 with TRBJ1-1, with 10 bases aligning to TRBD1. V lost 3 bases and J lost 6; bases outside the gene matches: 7. CDR3 size: 15 residues. CDR1 is SNHLY, CDR2 FYNNEI, per germline.

The rearrangement links TRBV12-3 or TRBV12-4 to TRBJ1-2, with 9 nucleotides matching TRBD1. CDR3 length: 13 residues. J was trimmed by 4 bases and V by 6 bases; bases with no gene match: 3. In nucleotides, the CDR3 is TGTGCCAGCAGAGAGACAGGGGGCTATGGCTACACCTTC. This translates into CASRETGGYGYTF.

V usage is TRBV28 and J usage is TRBJ1-2, with TRBD1 as a possible D gene (5 bases). V lost 4 bases, J lost 5 bases, and 11 bases lay in between. Per germline, CDR1 MDHEN and CDR2 SYDVKM. The CDR3 covers 13 residues. Here the CDR3 DNA reads TGTGCCAGCAGTTCCGGGGGGAGATATGGCTACACCTTC. This codes for CASSSGGRYGYTF.

The sample holds one count of this clone. This chain joins TRBV6-5 and TRBJ2-2, with D maybe TRBD2 (6 bases). Germline-derived CDR1 and CDR2 are MNHEY and SVGAGI. V was cut by 3 bases and J by 4 bases, with 9 bases left in between. CDR3 size: 14 residues. The CDR3 bases are TGTGCCAGCAGTTATCGCGGGATCACCGGGGAGCTGTTTTTT. It is translated as CASSYRGITGELFF.

The chain couples TRBV2 to TRBJ1-5; D perhaps matches TRBD1 (5 bases). From germline, CDR1 is SNHLY and CDR2 FYNNEI. V was pared by 2 bases and J by 5 bases, with 13 bases between. The CDR3 has 15 residues. The CDR3 nucleotides are TGTGCCAGCAGTGAAATCGGCAGGGAGGATCAGCCCCAGCATTTT. It codes for CASSEIGREDQPQHF. The full variable domain, with the rest looked up from reference TRBV2 and TRBJ1-5, is EPEVTQTPSHQVTQMGQEVILRCVPISNHLYFYWYRQILGQKVEFLVSFYNNEISEKSEIFDDQFSVERPDGSNFTLKIRSTKLEDSAMYFCASSEIGREDQPQHFGDGTRLSIL.

J is TRBJ1-1 and V is TRBV29-1; D unresolved. Between the trimmed V and J ends, which lost 4 bases and 1 base, there was a span of 7 bases. Germline V lookup: CDR1 SQVTM, CDR2 ANQGSEA. The CDR3 contains 12 residues. CDR3 coding DNA: TGCAGCGTTGGAAGCTGGAACACTGAAGCTTTCTTT. Translation: CSVGSWNTEAFF.

This clone has more than one count but fewer than ten. The genes are TRBV7-9 and TRBJ2-7, with D uncertain. The V and J ends lost 5 bases and 2 bases respectively, with 10 bases between them. Germline CDR1 is SEHNR and CDR2 is FQNEAQ (reference sequence). CDR3 size: 13 residues. The CDR3 bases are TGTGCCAGCAGCCCTCCGGTTGCCTACGAGCAGTACTTC. This encodes CASSPPVAYEQYF.

V gene TRBV21-1 combines with J gene TRBJ1-2; TRBD1, the table's D call, lacks a check against the DNA. TRBV21-1 is a pseudogene. The length of the CDR3 is 16 residues. In nucleotides, the CDR3 is TGTGCCAGCAGCAAAGGGTCAGACAGGGGTAACTATGGCTACACCTTC. It codes for CASSKGSDRGNYGYTF.

V gene TRBV11-2 combines with J gene TRBJ2-1; possibly TRBD2 for D (7 bases). The length of the CDR3 is 16 residues. Trimming took 1 base from V and 5 from J, leaving 15 bases between them. Germline CDR1 SGHAT, CDR2 FQNNGV. The CDR3 protein is CASSLVTAGADNEQFF. CDR3 in DNA: TGTGCCAGCAGCTTAGTGACGGCGGGGGCCGACAATGAGCAGTTCTTC.

This chain connects TRBV18 to TRBJ2-7; a possible D gene is TRBD1 (6 bases). Germline loops: CDR1 KGHSH, CDR2 LQKENI. CDR3 length: 15 amino acids. With 3 bases removed from V and 7 bases from J, the gap between germline ends came to 19 bases. DNA of the CDR3: TGTGCCAGCTCACCGTCCGATGGGGGCCTTGGAGAGCAGTACTTC. It specifies CASSPSDGGLGEQYF.

The V call is TRBV3-1 (or the pseudogene TRBV3-2), the J call TRBJ1-1, with TRBD1 matching over 8 bases. The junction had 4 bases not matched to a gene; V was cut back by 4 bases and J by 6 bases. CDR1 is LGHDT and CDR2 is YNNKEL in the germline V gene (reference sequence). The CDR3 consists of 13 residues. The CDR3: CASSLHRGAEAFF. Written as DNA, the CDR3 is TGTGCCAGCAGCCTGCACAGGGGGGCTGAAGCTTTCTTT.

This clone showed up many times. The rearrangement joins TRBV27 to TRBJ1-5, with a weak D call TRBD1 (5 bases). This CDR3 region has 16 residues. V dropped 5 bases and J dropped 1 base, with 15 bases sitting between them. Germline V gene data show CDR1 as MNHEY and CDR2 as SMNVEV (reference sequence). The CDR3 sequence: CASSTTIGVSNQPQHF. Here the CDR3 DNA reads TGTGCCAGCAGTACGACGATAGGGGTCAGCAATCAGCCCCAGCATTTT.

The genes are TRBV6-2 or TRBV6-3 and TRBJ1-2, with D maybe TRBD1 (6 bases). In germline, CDR1 is MNHEY, CDR2 SVGEGT. This CDR3 is built from 13 residues. Trimming took off 2 bases at V and 3 bases at J, with 7 bases between the two ends. Written as DNA, the CDR3 is TGTGCCAGCAGTTACGGGGGCGACTATGGCTACACCTTC. This gives the protein CASSYGGDYGYTF.

This clone was recorded a few times. The rearrangement uses TRBV14 and TRBJ1-2; no firm D call. This CDR3 has 14 residues. Trimming shortened V by 1 base and J by 4 bases, and 10 bases separated the two germline ends. CDR1 and CDR2 (germline): SGHDN, FVKESK. This CDR3 is CASSQVTGVYGYTF. The CDR3 DNA reads as TGTGCCAGCAGCCAAGTAACCGGGGTCTATGGCTACACCTTC.

The sample holds a few counts of this clone. The chain has TRBV5-1 and TRBJ2-3, with 10 bases lining up with TRBD1. CDR1 is SGHRS, CDR2 YFSETQ, per germline. Trimming cost V 4 bases and J 7 bases; bases outside gene matches: 9. The CDR3 consists of 15 residues. The CDR3 bases are TGCGCCAGCAGCGAGAGGACAGGGGGACGGAATACGCAGTATTTT. It is translated as CASSERTGGRNTQYF.

The chain uses TRBV9 and TRBJ2-2, with 7 bases identical to TRBD1. CDR3 size: 15 residues. V shed 4 bases and J 14 bases; nucleotides not matched to a gene: 17. The germline V gene has CDR1 SGDLS and CDR2 YYNGEE. CDR3 loop: CASSSSLDRAKVLFF. The CDR3 DNA follows: TGTGCCAGCAGCTCGAGCCTCGACAGGGCAAAAGTTCTGTTTTTT.

The rearrangement joins TRBV7-9 to TRBJ2-2; a weak D match, TRBD2 (5 bases). Trimming stripped 5 bases from V and 0 bases from J, with 13 bases between. CDR1 and CDR2 from the germline V gene are SEHNR and FQNEAQ (reference sequence). The CDR3 has 16 amino acids. The CDR3 here is CASSQLAGTNTGELFF. The CDR3 nucleotides read TGTGCCAGCAGCCAATTGGCCGGGACGAACACCGGGGAGCTGTTTTTT.

The gene calls are TRBV12-5 and TRBJ1-1; TRBD1 is a possible D gene (6 bases). Germline values: CDR1 LGHNT, CDR2 FRNRAP. This CDR3 is built from 16 residues. Trimming removed 2 bases at V and 1 base at J, with 14 bases between. This CDR3 reads CASGLTTGQPNTEAFF. CDR3 nucleotides: TGTGCTAGTGGTTTGACCACGGGACAACCGAACACTGAAGCTTTCTTT.

The V call is TRBV11-3, the J call TRBJ2-3, with 11 bases that match TRBD2. The CDR3 totals 18 residues. V trimming: 4 bases; J trimming: 0 bases; junction bases outside the gene matches: 9. From germline, CDR1 is SGHNT and CDR2 YENEEA. DNA for the CDR3: TGTGCCAGCAGCTCGAGCCGGGTAGCGGGGGGGAGCACAGATACGCAGTATTTT. This encodes CASSSSRVAGGSTDTQYF.

V usage is TRBV5-1 and J usage is TRBJ1-6; TRBD1 aligns across 9 bases. The CDR3 length is 16 residues. CDR1 and CDR2 (germline): SGHRS, YFSETQ. V was clipped by 3 bases and J by 7 bases; unmatched bases: 8. The CDR3: CASSSQGALNNSPLHF. The CDR3 DNA sequence: TGCGCCAGCAGCTCACAGGGGGCGTTAAACAATTCACCCCTCCACTTT.

This chain uses TRBV24-1 with TRBJ2-3; possible D gene TRBD2, 6 bases. CDR1 is KGHDR and CDR2 is SFDVKD in the germline V gene. CDR3 length: 19 amino acids. Trimming pared 1 base from V and 0 bases from J, leaving 19 bases between. The CDR3 coding sequence is TGTGCCACCAGTGATTTTCCTAGCGAACTACAATCTAGCACAGATACGCAGTATTTT. Its protein is CATSDFPSELQSSTDTQYF.

The rearrangement uses TRBV19 and TRBJ1-5; a weak D match, TRBD1 (6 bases). The CDR3 consists of 17 residues. The germline V and J ends were trimmed by 3 bases and 3 bases, with 18 bases remaining between them. The germline gives CDR1 LNHDA, CDR2 SQIVND (reference sequence). CDR3 coding DNA: TGTGCCAGTAGTATTGATCTGGGGGCGCGTGCCAATCAGCCCCAGCATTTT. Protein product: CASSIDLGARANQPQHF.

The rearrangement uses TRBV20-1 and TRBJ2-7; 7 positions match TRBD2. Germline V CDR1 and CDR2: DFQATT, SNEGSKA (reference sequence). Unmatched junction bases numbered 8, after V lost 3 bases and J lost 3 bases. The CDR3 is 14 amino acids. CDR3 DNA sequence: TGCAGTGCTAGTCCCTCGGGACTAAACTACGAGCAGTACTTC. Residues: CSASPSGLNYEQYF.

This clone was seen more than once but under ten times. The CDR3 region is CARSPGAGELFF. CDR3 DNA: TGTGCCAGAAGTCCAGGGGCCGGGGAGCTGTTTTTT. This chain uses TRBV7-8 with TRBJ2-2; perhaps TRBD1 as D (6 bases). The germline gives CDR1 SGHVS, CDR2 FQNEAQ. This CDR3 spans 12 amino acids. V dropped 9 bases and J dropped 6 bases, with 11 bases sitting between them.

The gene calls are TRBV12-3 or TRBV12-4 and TRBJ1-2; D remains ambiguous. The V end was cut by 5 bases, the J end by 3 bases, with 7 bases between. The length of the CDR3 is 12 residues. Here the CDR3 reads CASSPSHYGYTF. DNA for the CDR3: TGTGCCAGCAGTCCCAGTCACTATGGCTACACCTTC.

The chain has TRBV12-3 or TRBV12-4 and TRBJ1-1; D is ambiguous. V was clipped by 3 bases and J by 3 bases, with 5 bases between them. The CDR3 covers 12 residues. The CDR3 loop is CASSLGHTEAFF. CDR3 in DNA: TGTGCCAGCAGTTTGGGCCACACTGAAGCTTTCTTT.

J is TRBJ1-5 and V is TRBV18, with TRBD1 identical over 7 bases. CDR3 length equals 16 residues. Germline trimming cut 3 bases from V and 9 bases from J; bases unmatched to any gene: 14. CDR1 is KGHSH, CDR2 LQKENI, per germline. The CDR3 reads CASSPVGQDALPPQHF. CDR3 in DNA: TGTGCCAGCTCACCCGTCGGACAGGATGCCCTTCCGCCCCAGCATTTT.

In its sample, this clone was seen once. CDR3 DNA sequence: TGTGCCAGCAGGTCTCCGGGGGGCAGCACTGAAGCTTTCTTT. Translated: CASRSPGGSTEAFF. V is TRBV7-3 and J is TRBJ1-1, with a tentative D call TRBD1 (6 bases). The V end lost 6 bases, the J end lost 4 bases, and 15 bases lay between the germline ends. Germline V gene lookup returns CDR1 SGHTA and CDR2 FQGTGA. The CDR3 spans 14 residues.

V gene TRBV5-1 combines with J gene TRBJ1-1, with D possibly being TRBD1 (5 bases). The V end was cut by 0 bases, the J end by 1 base, with 7 bases between. The CDR3 has 14 residues. Per germline, CDR1 SGHRS and CDR2 YFSETQ. As DNA, the CDR3 is TGCGCCAGCAGCTTGGAAAGGGGGAACACTGAAGCTTTCTTT. Its protein is CASSLERGNTEAFF.

This clone was observed a few times. This chain joins TRBV7-3 and TRBJ1-6; D is undetermined. The CDR3 has 12 residues. Germline-derived CDR1 and CDR2 are SGHTA and FQGTGA. V was shortened by 3 bases and J by 9 bases, with 6 bases between the two germline ends. Here the CDR3 DNA reads TGTGCCAGCAGCTTCACCGGTTCACCCCTCCACTTT. This translates into CASSFTGSPLHF.